One T cell receptor (beta chain) is described in this entry. The method was immunoSEQ multiplex PCR; TCRdb's version includes in-frame clones alone and lacks a portion of them. The sample yields roughly 160,000 clones, over 70% seen once. The source of the sample is a study of blood T cell repertoires in COVID-19. This clonotype was sampled from a woman aged 60-70 years with acute or convalescent COVID-19. The sample comprised peripheral blood.

CDR3 nucleotides: TGCGCCAGCAGCTTAAACAGGCGCTCTGGAAACACCATATATTTT. It yields the protein CASSLNRRSGNTIYF. The chain couples TRBV5-1 to TRBJ1-3; tentatively, D is TRBD1 (5 bases). Germline loops: CDR1 SGHRS, CDR2 YFSETQ. The length of the CDR3 is 15 residues. V was pared by 2 bases and J by 0 bases, with 9 bases between.